Listed below are T cell receptor beta chains from one sample, sequenced in a study of blood T cells in healthy people across ages. TCRdb independently ran MiXCR on the 5' RACE reads; one entry per CDR3 protein. This table has roughly 500,000 distinct CDR3 sequences, 27% appearing once. Sequencing input: blood. Receptor source: a woman aged 70-85 years in good health. CDR3s include the opening cysteine and the closing phenylalanine or tryptophan. The D gene is left open where the match is weak.

j_call d_call v_call cdr3_aa
TRBJ1-4 NA TRBV4-1 CASSQDPAGWGEKLFF
TRBJ1-6 TRBD1 TRBV3-1 CASSQGLGQGAINSPLHF
TRBJ1-6 NA TRBV7-2 CASSAERNSPLHF
TRBJ2-1 TRBD2 TRBV12-3/TRBV12-4 CAVQGTSSGEQFF
TRBJ1-2 TRBD1 TRBV12-3/TRBV12-4 CASSLYLGTDGYTF
TRBJ2-4 NA TRBV21-1 CASSHRALAKNIQYF
TRBJ2-7 NA TRBV20-1 CSASPTGVTYEQYF
NA NA TRBV4-2 CASSRPGLERNEQFF
TRBJ2-7 TRBD2 TRBV16 CASSPRTSLGEQYF
TRBJ2-1 TRBD2 TRBV5-1 CASSLGSGGSQSSYNEQFF
TRBJ2-7 TRBD2 TRBV12-3/TRBV12-4 CASSPEGLALYEQYF
TRBJ2-1 NA TRBV24-1 CATSDPGTNNEQFF
TRBJ2-1 NA TRBV4-3 CASSITGKSYNEQFF
TRBJ2-4 TRBD1 TRBV27 CASSLTDRGNIQYF
TRBJ1-2 NA TRBV14 CASSPMGYGYTF
TRBJ2-7 TRBD1 TRBV7-9 CASSSTGGWSEQYF
TRBJ2-5 NA TRBV5-1 CASSQLGAGQETQYF
TRBJ1-5 NA TRBV12-5 CASGPGLSQPQHF
TRBJ2-3 NA TRBV6-6 CASSLRIGDTQYF
TRBJ2-2 NA TRBV12-3/TRBV12-4 CASSFFFFNTGELFF
TRBJ2-3 NA TRBV6-5 CASSYSGYTDTQYF
TRBJ1-4 TRBD1 TRBV7-9 CASSQDRSTNEKLFF
NA TRBD2 TRBV7-2 CASSLGGSGGYETQYF
NA TRBD2 TRBV7-8 CASSLRAGLPPFGETQYF
TRBJ2-1 TRBD2 TRBV20-1 CSTRTSGDSGQFF
TRBJ1-5 NA TRBV5-1 CASSKDGDSNQPQHF
TRBJ2-3 NA TRBV5-1 CASSLHMETDTQYF
TRBJ1-1 NA TRBV6-5 CASSYSKESRLNTEAFF
TRBJ2-3 NA TRBV20-1 CSASRRNRSTDTQYF
TRBJ1-5 NA TRBV21-1 CASSKIVGDSPSNQPQHF
TRBJ1-1 NA TRBV6-2/TRBV6-3 CASSGRHGDEAFF
TRBJ1-4 NA TRBV9 CASSVSGSGEKLFF
TRBJ2-3 TRBD1 TRBV12-5 CASGLSRGARGLASTDTQYF
TRBJ2-5 NA TRBV18 CASSPWGMRETQYF
TRBJ2-5 NA TRBV20-1 CSATRVDGQETQYF
TRBJ2-3 TRBD2 TRBV30 CVGSGTSGTDTQYF
TRBJ2-6 NA TRBV15 CATSTPRGGNSGANVLTF
TRBJ1-1 NA TRBV7-9 CASSSTFLGNAEAFF
TRBJ2-7 TRBD1 TRBV29-1 CSVQQAGGGVQYF
TRBJ1-1 NA TRBV12-5 CASGLPLTENTEAFF
TRBJ2-1 NA TRBV6-2/TRBV6-3 CASSYSGGVQFF
TRBJ2-5 NA TRBV20-1 CSAIPSQETQYF
TRBJ2-5 TRBD2 TRBV18 CASSPWASGATVQETQYF
TRBJ1-6 NA TRBV13 CASSSPGTGNSPLHF
NA NA TRBV7-2 CASSLGVRAQTQYF
TRBJ1-2 TRBD1 TRBV4-3 CASSLQGGQGYGYTF
TRBJ2-5 TRBD1 TRBV4-3 CASSQTARGFETQYF
TRBJ2-1 TRBD1 TRBV12-3/TRBV12-4 CASSRLDRGSYNEQFF
TRBJ1-2 TRBD1 TRBV7-2 CASSAGQGGFYGYTF
TRBJ2-7 NA TRBV3-1 CASSQGDEQYF
TRBJ1-4 TRBD1 TRBV4-1 CASSQPDRGTNEKLFF